This TCR beta chain came from a study of T cells in Graves' hyperthyroidism and ophthalmopathy. This clonotype was seen ten or more times. TCR beta CDR3 regions were amplified from RNA. With the HTBI primer set, the TCR CDR3 went through a first round of RT-PCR. TCRdb ran MiXCR on the multiplex PCR reads and lists one entry per CDR3 protein. Of fewer than 650,000 distinct CDR3 sequences listed, over 35% are singletons. Diagnoses used clinical symptoms, serum thyroxine and TRAb, thyroid ultrasound and orbital computed tomography. The sequence came from an adult woman with Graves' disease, either hyperthyroidism or ophthalmopathy (not recorded which). Material for sequencing was peripheral blood or thyroid tissue (not recorded which).

The CDR3 protein is CASSEARAGRGPQHF. For the CDR3, the DNA is TGTGCCAGCAGTGAAGCGCGGGCAGGCCGGGGGCCCCAGCATTTT. The V call is TRBV2, the J call TRBJ1-5; D call uncertain. The CDR3 is 15 residues long. The germline gives CDR1 SNHLY, CDR2 FYNNEI. The V end was cut by 0 bases, the J end by 9 bases, with 15 bases between.